The present entry profiles one TCR beta chain with its context. The antigen remains unidentified. This sample is drawn from a study of T cells in tuberculosis. Study background: IGRA-negative adolescents, IGRA-positive adolescents with latent tuberculosis and adults with active tuberculosis formed this South African cohort.

Study results and limitations: Active tuberculosis alpha repertoires lay closer to GMM-specific TCRs than controls'. Active tuberculosis patients had shorter CDR3-alpha; the beta difference was nonsignificant.

On average roughly 90,000 T cells per donor were immunosequenced. Sequencing was performed with immunoSEQ multiplex PCR; in TCRdb, only in-frame clones are kept and a portion is missing. The sample shows about 34,000 clones, roughly 90% of them seen only once. This receptor was taken from a donor between 10 and 29 years old with latent tuberculosis or without tuberculosis infection. The sample was PBMCs.

The CDR3 DNA reads TGCAGCGCCCCGATAGCGGGCCGCTCACAAGAGACCCAGTACTTC. Translating gives CSAPIAGRSQETQYF. This chain links TRBV29-1 with TRBJ2-5; 7 bases fit TRBD2. Germline lookup yields CDR1 SQVTM and CDR2 ANQGSEA. The CDR3 extends over 15 amino acids. Germline trimming cut 7 bases from V and 2 bases from J; bases unmatched to any gene: 13.